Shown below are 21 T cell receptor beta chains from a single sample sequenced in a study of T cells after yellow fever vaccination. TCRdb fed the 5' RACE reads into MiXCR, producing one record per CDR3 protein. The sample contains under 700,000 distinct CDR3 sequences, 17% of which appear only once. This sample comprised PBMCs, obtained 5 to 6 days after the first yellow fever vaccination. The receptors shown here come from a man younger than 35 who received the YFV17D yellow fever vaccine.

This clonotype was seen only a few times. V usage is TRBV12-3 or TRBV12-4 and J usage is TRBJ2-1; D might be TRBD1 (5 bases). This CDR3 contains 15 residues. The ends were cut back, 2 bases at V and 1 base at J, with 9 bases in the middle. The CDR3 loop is CASSLTGASYNEQFF. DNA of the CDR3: TGTGCCAGCAGTTTAACTGGGGCTTCCTACAATGAGCAGTTCTTC.

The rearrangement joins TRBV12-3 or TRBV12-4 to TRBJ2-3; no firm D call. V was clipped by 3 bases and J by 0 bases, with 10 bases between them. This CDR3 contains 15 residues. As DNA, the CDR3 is TGTGCCAGCAGTTTTGATACGACTAGCACAGATACGCAGTATTTT. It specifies CASSFDTTSTDTQYF.

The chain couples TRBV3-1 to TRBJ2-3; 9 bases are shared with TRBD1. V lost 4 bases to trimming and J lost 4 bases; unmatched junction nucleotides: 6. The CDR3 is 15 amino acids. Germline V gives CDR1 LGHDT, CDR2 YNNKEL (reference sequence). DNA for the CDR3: TGTGCCAGCAGCCGCGGGACAGGGTGCGCAGATACGCAGTATTTT. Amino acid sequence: CASSRGTGCADTQYF.

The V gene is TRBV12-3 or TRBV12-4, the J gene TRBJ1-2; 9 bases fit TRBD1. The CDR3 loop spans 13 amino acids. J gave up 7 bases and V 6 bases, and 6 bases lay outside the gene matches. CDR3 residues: CASRWTGAGGYTF. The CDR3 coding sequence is TGTGCCAGCAGATGGACAGGGGCGGGTGGCTACACCTTC.

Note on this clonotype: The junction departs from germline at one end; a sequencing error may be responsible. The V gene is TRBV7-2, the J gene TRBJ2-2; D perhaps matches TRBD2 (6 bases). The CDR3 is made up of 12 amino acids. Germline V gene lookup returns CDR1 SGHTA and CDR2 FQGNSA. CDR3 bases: TGTGCCAGCAGCTCCTCCCCCGGGGGGCTGTTTTTT. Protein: CASSSSPGGLFF.

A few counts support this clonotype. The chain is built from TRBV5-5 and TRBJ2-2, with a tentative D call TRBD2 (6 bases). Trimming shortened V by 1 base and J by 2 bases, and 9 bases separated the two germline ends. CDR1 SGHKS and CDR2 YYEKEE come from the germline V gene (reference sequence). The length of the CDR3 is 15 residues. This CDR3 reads CASSLWDSNTGELFF. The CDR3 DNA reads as TGTGCCAGCAGCTTGTGGGACTCTAACACCGGGGAGCTGTTTTTT. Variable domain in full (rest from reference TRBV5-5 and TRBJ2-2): DAGVTQSPTHLIKTRGQQVTLRCSPISGHKSVSWYQQVLGQGPQFIFQYYEKEERGRGNFPDRFSARQFPNYSSELNVNALLLGDSALYLCASSLWDSNTGELFFGEGSRLTVL.

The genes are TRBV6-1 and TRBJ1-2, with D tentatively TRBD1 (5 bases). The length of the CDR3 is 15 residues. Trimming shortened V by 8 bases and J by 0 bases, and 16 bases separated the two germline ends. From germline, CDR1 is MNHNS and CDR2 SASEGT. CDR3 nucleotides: TGTGCCAGCTTGAGGGTAAGGGGAGCTAACTATGGCTACACCTTC. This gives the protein CASLRVRGANYGYTF.

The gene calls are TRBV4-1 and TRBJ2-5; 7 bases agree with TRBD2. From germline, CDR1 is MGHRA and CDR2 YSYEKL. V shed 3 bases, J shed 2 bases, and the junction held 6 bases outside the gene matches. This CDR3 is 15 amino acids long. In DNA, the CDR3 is TGCGCCAGCAGCCATACCCTAGCGGATCAAGAGACCCAGTACTTC. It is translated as CASSHTLADQETQYF.

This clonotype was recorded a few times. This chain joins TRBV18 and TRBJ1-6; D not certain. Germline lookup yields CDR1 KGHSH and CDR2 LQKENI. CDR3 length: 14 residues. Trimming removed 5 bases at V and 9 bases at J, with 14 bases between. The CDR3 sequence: CASSTFGAGSPLHF. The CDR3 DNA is TGTGCCAGCTCAACCTTCGGCGCTGGTTCACCCCTCCACTTT.

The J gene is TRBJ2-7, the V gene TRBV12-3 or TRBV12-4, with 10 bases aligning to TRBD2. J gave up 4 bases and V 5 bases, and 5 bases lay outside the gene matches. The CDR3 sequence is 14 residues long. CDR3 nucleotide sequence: TGTGCCAGCAGTCCGGTAGCGGGGGGTTACGAGCAGTACGTC. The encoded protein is CASSPVAGGYEQYV.

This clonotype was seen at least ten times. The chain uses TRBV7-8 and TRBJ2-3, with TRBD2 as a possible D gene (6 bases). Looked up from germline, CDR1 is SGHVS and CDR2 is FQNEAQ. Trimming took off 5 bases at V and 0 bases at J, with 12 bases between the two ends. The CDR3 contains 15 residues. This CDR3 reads CASSPRGVSTDTQYF. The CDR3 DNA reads TGTGCCAGCAGCCCCCGCGGGGTTAGCACAGATACGCAGTATTTT.

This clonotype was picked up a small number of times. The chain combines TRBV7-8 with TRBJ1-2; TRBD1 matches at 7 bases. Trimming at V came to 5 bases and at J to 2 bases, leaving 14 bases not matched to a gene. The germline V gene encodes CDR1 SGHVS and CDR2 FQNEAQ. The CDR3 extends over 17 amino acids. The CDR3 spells CASSTTPRGRGNYGYTF. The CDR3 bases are TGTGCCAGCAGCACCACTCCACGGGGCAGGGGGAACTATGGCTACACCTTC. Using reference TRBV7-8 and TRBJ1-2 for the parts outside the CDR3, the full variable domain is GAGVSQSPRYKVAKRGQDVALRCDPISGHVSLFWYQQALGQGPEFLTYFQNEAQLDKSGLPSDRFFAERPEGSVSTLKIQRTQQEDSAVYLCASSTTPRGRGNYGYTFGSGTRLTVV.

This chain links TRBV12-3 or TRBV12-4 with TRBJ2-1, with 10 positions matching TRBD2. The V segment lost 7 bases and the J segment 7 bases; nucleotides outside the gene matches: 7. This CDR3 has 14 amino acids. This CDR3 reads CASIKRGGENEQFF. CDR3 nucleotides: TGTGCCAGCATTAAGCGGGGGGGCGAAAATGAGCAGTTCTTC.

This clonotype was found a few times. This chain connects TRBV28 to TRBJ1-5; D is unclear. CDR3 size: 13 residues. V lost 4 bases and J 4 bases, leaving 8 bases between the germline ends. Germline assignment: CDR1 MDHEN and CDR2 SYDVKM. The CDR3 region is CASSYVANQPQHF. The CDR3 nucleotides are TGTGCCAGCAGTTACGTGGCGAATCAGCCCCAGCATTTT.

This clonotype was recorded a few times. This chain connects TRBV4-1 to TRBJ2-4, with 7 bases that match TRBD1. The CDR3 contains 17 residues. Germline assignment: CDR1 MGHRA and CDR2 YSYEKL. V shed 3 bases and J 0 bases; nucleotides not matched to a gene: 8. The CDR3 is CASSHLGQLIAKNIQYF. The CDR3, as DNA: TGCGCCAGCAGCCACCTGGGACAGCTTATAGCCAAAAACATTCAGTACTTC.

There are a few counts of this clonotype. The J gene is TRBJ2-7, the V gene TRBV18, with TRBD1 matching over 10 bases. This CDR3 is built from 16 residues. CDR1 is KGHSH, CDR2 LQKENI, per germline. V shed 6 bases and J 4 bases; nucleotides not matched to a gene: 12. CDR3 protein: CASSRSRDRGGYEQYV. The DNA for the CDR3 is TGTGCCAGCTCCCGGTCCCGGGACAGGGGTGGTTACGAGCAGTACGTC.

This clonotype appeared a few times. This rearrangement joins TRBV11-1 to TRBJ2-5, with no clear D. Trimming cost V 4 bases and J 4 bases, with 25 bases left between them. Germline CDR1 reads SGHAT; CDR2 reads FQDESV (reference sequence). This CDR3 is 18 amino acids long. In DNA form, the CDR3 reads TGTGCCAGCAGCTATCCTAGGGTCCCGGAATACAACAGAGAGACCCAGTACTTC. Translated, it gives CASSYPRVPEYNRETQYF. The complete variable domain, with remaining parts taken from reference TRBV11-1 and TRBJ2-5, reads EAEVAQSPRYKITEKSQAVAFWCDPISGHATLYWYRQILGQGPELLVQFQDESVVDDSQLPKDRFSAERLKGVDSTLKIQPAELGDSAMYLCASSYPRVPEYNRETQYFGPGTRLLVL.

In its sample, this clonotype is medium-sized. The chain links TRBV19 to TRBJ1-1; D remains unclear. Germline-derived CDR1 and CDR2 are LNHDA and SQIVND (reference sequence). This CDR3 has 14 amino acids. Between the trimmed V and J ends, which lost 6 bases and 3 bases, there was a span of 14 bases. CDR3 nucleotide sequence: TGTGCCAGTAGGAGTGCTGGGCCCTACACTGAAGCTTTCTTT. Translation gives CASRSAGPYTEAFF.

This CDR3 is CASSERAGGLSYGYTF. CDR3 nucleotides: TGTGCCAGCAGTGAACGGGCGGGGGGACTAAGCTATGGCTACACCTTC. The chain employs TRBV2 and TRBJ1-2; D is possibly TRBD1 (5 bases). The length of the CDR3 is 16 residues. The germline V gene has CDR1 SNHLY and CDR2 FYNNEI. Trimming shortened V by 2 bases and J by 4 bases, and 17 bases separated the two germline ends.

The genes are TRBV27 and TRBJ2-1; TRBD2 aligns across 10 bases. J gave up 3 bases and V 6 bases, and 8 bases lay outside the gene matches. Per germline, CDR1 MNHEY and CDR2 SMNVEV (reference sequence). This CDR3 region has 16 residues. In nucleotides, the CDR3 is TGTGCCAGCAGGACAATCTTAGCGGGGGGCTACAATGAGCAGTTCTTC. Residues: CASRTILAGGYNEQFF.

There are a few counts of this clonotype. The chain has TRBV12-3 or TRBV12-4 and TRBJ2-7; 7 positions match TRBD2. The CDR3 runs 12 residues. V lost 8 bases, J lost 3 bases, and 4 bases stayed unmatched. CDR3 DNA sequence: TGTGCCAGCGGGGGGGGGGTCTACGAGCAGTACTTC. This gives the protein CASGGGVYEQYF.